The clone carrying this T cell receptor (beta chain) was seen once. The ends lost 4 bases at V and 0 bases at J; junction bases unmatched: 4. This CDR3 region has 16 residues. Germline assignment: CDR1 SGDLS and CDR2 YYNGEE. This specimen comes from a study of PD-L1 blockade in urothelial cancer. The wider study: Intravenous atezolizumab, 1,200 mg every 3 weeks, was begun by patients around 2014. Per blood sample, T cells had a median of around 140,000.

The sample's time point: pretreatment peripheral blood. Here immunoSEQ multiplex PCR was the method, and the copy in TCRdb shows in-frame clones only, minus some. The table lists around 100,000 clones, about nine tenths of them singletons. The clonotype originates from a man aged 55 to 70 with urothelial cancer. The rearrangement links TRBV9 to TRBJ2-1; the match to TRBD1 covers 10 bases. The specimen was PBMCs, collected around atezolizumab (anti-PD-L1) treatment. CDR3 loop: CASSPGQGGSYNEQFF. DNA of the CDR3: TGTGCCAGCAGCCCAGGACAGGGGGGCTCCTACAATGAGCAGTTCTTC.